This section outlines one TCR beta chain sequence together with its context. The data were taken from a study of blood T cells in healthy people across ages. Then a second PCR, running about 6 to 12 cycles, was carried out with a sample-barcoded 5' primer and a J-beta primer mix. TCRdb reprocessed the 5' RACE reads with MiXCR, giving one entry per CDR3 protein. The table lists more than 650,000 distinct CDR3 sequences, 22% of them singletons. The origin of this receptor is an older man in good health. Sequencing input: blood.

This chain's CDR3 is CASSLTRTSGGYAGNNEQFF. The CDR3 DNA is TGTGCCAGCAGCTTAACCAGAACTAGCGGGGGGTACGCAGGGAACAATGAGCAGTTCTTC. The chain has TRBV11-2 and TRBJ2-1; 12 bases line up with TRBD2. V lost 2 bases, J lost 5 bases, and 16 bases stayed unmatched. The germline V gene has CDR1 SGHAT and CDR2 FQNNGV. CDR3 length equals 20 residues.